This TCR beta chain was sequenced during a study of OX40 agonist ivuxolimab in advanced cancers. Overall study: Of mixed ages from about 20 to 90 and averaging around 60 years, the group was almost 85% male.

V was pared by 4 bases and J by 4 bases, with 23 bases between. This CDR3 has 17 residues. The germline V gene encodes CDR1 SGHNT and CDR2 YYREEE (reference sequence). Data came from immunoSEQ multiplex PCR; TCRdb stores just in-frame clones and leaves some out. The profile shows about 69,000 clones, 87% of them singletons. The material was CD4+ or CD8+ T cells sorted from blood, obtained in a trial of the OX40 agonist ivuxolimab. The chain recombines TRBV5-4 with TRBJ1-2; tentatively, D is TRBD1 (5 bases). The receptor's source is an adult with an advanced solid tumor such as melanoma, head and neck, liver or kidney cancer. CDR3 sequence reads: CASSPQGPNTGVYGYTF. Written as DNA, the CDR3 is TGTGCCAGCAGCCCCCAAGGCCCGAATACAGGCGTCTATGGCTACACCTTC.